Shown below are 25 T cell receptor beta chains from a single sample sequenced in a study of response to subunit inactivated influenza vaccine. In TCRdb, the RT-PCR reads were re-called with MiXCR into one record per CDR3 protein. The table records about 300,000 distinct CDR3 sequences, about 20% of them present only once. This specimen was PBMCs from blood, taken 21 months after vaccination. Every receptor here comes from a man between 50 and 70 years old who received an inactivated influenza vaccine.

The chain combines TRBV2 with TRBJ2-7, with D maybe TRBD2 (5 bases). Germline values: CDR1 SNHLY, CDR2 FYNNEI. The V and J ends lost 5 bases and 4 bases respectively, with 12 bases between them. The CDR3 loop spans 13 amino acids. The chain's CDR3 is CASSTMQRYEQYF. CDR3 sequence (DNA): TGTGCCAGCAGTACGATGCAGCGGTACGAGCAGTACTTC.

This clonotype has more than one count but fewer than ten. J is TRBJ1-1 and V is TRBV10-3; 7 bases line up with TRBD1. V lost 7 bases and J lost 1; bases outside the gene matches: 3. The CDR3 is 13 residues long. Germline CDR1 ENHRY, CDR2 SYGVKD. The CDR3, as DNA: TGTGCCATCACGGGACAGCCGAACACTGAAGCTTTCTTT. Residues: CAITGQPNTEAFF.

This chain links TRBV3-1 with TRBJ2-4; D is ambiguous. The germline V gene encodes CDR1 LGHDT and CDR2 YNNKEL (reference sequence). With 0 bases removed from V and 2 bases from J, the gap between germline ends came to 17 bases. The CDR3 is 18 residues long. The DNA for the CDR3 is TGTGCCAGCAGCCAAGAACCGGGCCATACAGAAACCAAAAACATTCAGTACTTC. As protein: CASSQEPGHTETKNIQYF.

There are a few counts of this clonotype. The chain joins TRBV20-1 to TRBJ2-1; 8 bases match TRBD2. Germline V gene sequence: CDR1 DFQATT, CDR2 SNEGSKA (reference sequence). With 3 bases clipped from V and 5 bases from J, the junction kept 3 bases outside the gene matches. This CDR3 region has 13 residues. CDR3 sequence reads: CSASGRANNEQFF. For the CDR3, the DNA is TGCAGTGCTAGCGGGAGGGCCAACAATGAGCAGTTCTTC.

This sequence joins TRBV20-1 and TRBJ2-3; D perhaps matches TRBD1 (6 bases). Deletions cut 5 bases from V and 2 bases from J, with 23 bases between. CDR3 length equals 17 residues. Germline CDR1 reads DFQATT; CDR2 reads SNEGSKA (reference sequence). CDR3 amino acids: CSAQSVTGSYNTDTQYF. DNA of the CDR3: TGCAGTGCTCAAAGTGTAACAGGGAGTTATAACACAGATACGCAGTATTTT.

This clonotype was seen repeatedly, ten times or more. The chain combines TRBV6-2 or TRBV6-3 with TRBJ1-1; TRBD1 matches at 9 bases. The CDR3 is 16 amino acids. The germline V gene encodes CDR1 MNHEY and CDR2 SVGEGT. J gave up 3 bases and V 0 bases, and 5 bases lay outside the gene matches. The CDR3 spells CASSYSTGQGDTEAFF. DNA for the CDR3: TGTGCCAGCAGTTACTCGACGGGACAGGGCGACACTGAAGCTTTCTTT.

The gene calls are TRBV4-2 and TRBJ1-5; D is ambiguous. The CDR3 is 15 amino acids. Trimming shortened V by 1 base and J by 2 bases, and 9 bases separated the two germline ends. Germline V gene lookup returns CDR1 LGHNA and CDR2 YNFKEQ. The CDR3 region is CASSQVSLGNQPQHF. CDR3 in DNA: TGTGCCAGCAGCCAAGTGAGCCTGGGCAATCAGCCCCAGCATTTT.

The chain couples TRBV5-1 to TRBJ2-5, with TRBD1 as a possible D gene (5 bases). The CDR3 totals 14 residues. V was clipped by 4 bases and J by 1 base, with 11 bases between them. Germline V lookup: CDR1 SGHRS, CDR2 YFSETQ. The CDR3 spells CASSDDSFQETQYF. The CDR3 DNA is TGCGCCAGCAGCGATGACAGTTTCCAAGAGACCCAGTACTTC.

Ten or more counts support this clonotype. The chain carries TRBV12-3 or TRBV12-4 and TRBJ1-1; D perhaps matches TRBD1 (5 bases). Trimming took off 6 bases at V and 2 bases at J, with 13 bases between the two ends. The CDR3 extends over 14 amino acids. CDR3: CASSPGGGNTEAFF. CDR3 nucleotide sequence: TGTGCCAGCAGCCCCGGTGGGGGAAACACTGAAGCTTTCTTT.

CDR3 protein: CASSGVAGAVYGYTF. DNA of the CDR3: TGTGCCAGCAGTGGCGTTGCAGGGGCTGTCTATGGCTACACCTTC. The chain links TRBV6-1 to TRBJ1-2; D possibly corresponds to TRBD1 (6 bases). Per the germline V gene, CDR1 is MNHNS and CDR2 is SASEGT. Trimming removed 4 bases from V and 4 bases from J, with 16 bases in between. CDR3 length equals 15 residues.

This clonotype was counted many times. At one end, the junction sequence differs from germline, possibly due to a read error. The CDR3 DNA reads as TGTGCCAGCAGCTTAGAAAGCTCTGGAAACACCATATATTTT. Amino acid sequence: CASSLESSGNTIYF. This chain uses TRBV5-1 with TRBJ1-3; D remains unclear. CDR1 SGHRS and CDR2 YFSETQ come from the germline V gene. The CDR3 sequence is 14 residues long.

CDR3 DNA sequence: TGTGCCAGCAGCGTAACAGGGATAGCCAAAAACATTCAGTACTTC. Translation: CASSVTGIAKNIQYF. The chain employs TRBV2 and TRBJ2-4, with D possibly TRBD1 on 6 matching bases. The V end was cut by 6 bases, the J end by 0 bases, with 12 bases between. Looked up from germline, CDR1 is SNHLY and CDR2 is FYNNEI. The length of the CDR3 is 15 residues. Full variable domain (outside the CDR3, taken from reference TRBV2 and TRBJ2-4): EPEVTQTPSHQVTQMGQEVILRCVPISNHLYFYWYRQILGQKVEFLVSFYNNEISEKSEIFDDQFSVERPDGSNFTLKIRSTKLEDSAMYFCASSVTGIAKNIQYFGAGTRLSVL.

This chain joins TRBV5-1 and TRBJ1-1; D possibly corresponds to TRBD1 (5 bases). In germline, CDR1 is SGHRS, CDR2 YFSETQ. This CDR3 has 15 amino acids. V lost 1 base, J lost 1 base, and 11 bases lay in between. The CDR3 DNA reads TGCGCCAGCAGCTTGTTACCGGGACCGAACACTGAAGCTTTCTTT. As protein: CASSLLPGPNTEAFF.

A remark on this clonotype: This may arise from a read error, as a much more abundant clone is one base away. Without the conserved terminal phenylalanine or tryptophan, this CDR3 likely stems from a read error. V gene TRBV7-6 combines with J gene TRBJ1-1; D is perhaps TRBD1 (5 bases). CDR1 and CDR2 (germline): SGHVS, FNYEAQ. The V and J ends lost 5 bases and 1 base respectively, with 11 bases between them. The CDR3 is 14 residues long. The CDR3 coding sequence is TGTGCCAGCAGCAGGGGTCCGGCGAACACTGAAGCTTTCTAT. Its translation: CASSRGPANTEAFY.

The chain couples TRBV5-1 to TRBJ2-7; TRBD1 agrees at 7 bases. With V trimmed by 4 bases and J by 2 bases, 9 bases remained unmatched. The CDR3 runs to 15 residues. Germline CDR1 and CDR2: SGHRS and YFSETQ. As DNA, the CDR3 is TGCGCCAGCAGCACACGCCGGGACAGTCCCTACGAGCAGTACTTC. Its protein product is CASSTRRDSPYEQYF.

The rearrangement links TRBV30 to TRBJ1-1; D is possibly TRBD1 (6 bases). The CDR3 has 16 residues. V was trimmed by 5 bases and J by 6 bases, leaving 25 bases between them. Germline V gene data show CDR1 as GTSNPN and CDR2 as SVGIG (reference sequence). The CDR3 DNA reads TGTGCCTGGGGGGCCTTGGGGGCCAACGGCGCTGCTGAAGCTTTCTTT. Its translation is CAWGALGANGAAEAFF.

The rearrangement links TRBV18 to TRBJ1-3, with D uncertain. The CDR3 consists of 17 residues. Deletions cut 4 bases from V and 4 bases from J, with 20 bases between. Germline-derived CDR1 and CDR2 are KGHSH and LQKENI. The CDR3: CASSLGGSSGSGNTIYF. CDR3 coding DNA: TGTGCCAGCTCACTCGGAGGTTCTTCGGGATCAGGAAACACCATATATTTT.

This clonotype was counted between two and nine times. The rearrangement uses TRBV20-1 and TRBJ1-1; D remains ambiguous. There are 11 residues in the CDR3. CDR1 is DFQATT and CDR2 is SNEGSKA in the germline V gene (reference sequence). V was trimmed by 4 bases and J by 4 bases, leaving 7 bases between them. The CDR3 loop reads CSAKGLTEAFF. The CDR3 nucleotides are TGCAGTGCTAAAGGGCTCACTGAAGCTTTCTTT.

The chain uses TRBV20-1 and TRBJ1-4; D unclear. Trimming took 3 bases from V and 10 from J, leaving 15 bases between them. In germline, CDR1 is DFQATT, CDR2 SNEGSKA (reference sequence). CDR3 length: 13 amino acids. DNA of the CDR3: TGCAGTGCTAGTGGGGATGAAAGAGGAAAACTGTTTTTT. Translating gives CSASGDERGKLFF.

In its sample, this clonotype was seen a few times. The chain recombines TRBV2 with TRBJ1-1; D is undetermined. The CDR3 is 15 residues long. Germline CDR1 and CDR2: SNHLY and FYNNEI. Trimming took 5 bases from V and 1 from J, leaving 14 bases between them. CDR3 residues: CASSSRQLGNTEAFF. For the CDR3, the DNA is TGTGCCAGCAGTTCCAGGCAGTTAGGGAACACTGAAGCTTTCTTT.

CDR3 DNA: TGTGCCACCGGGCGGGACGGGTCCTACGAGCAGTACTTC. This translates into CATGRDGSYEQYF. This chain connects TRBV24-1 to TRBJ2-7; weak D call: TRBD2 (6 bases). The germline V gene encodes CDR1 KGHDR and CDR2 SFDVKD. V lost 9 bases and J lost 1, with 12 bases in between. The CDR3 totals 13 residues.

This clonotype was detected a few times. The chain combines TRBV7-2 with TRBJ2-5; 7 bases are shared with TRBD1. Germline CDR1 reads SGHTA; CDR2 reads FQGNSA. CDR3 length: 15 amino acids. J was trimmed by 5 bases and V by 6 bases; bases with no gene match: 12. The CDR3 region is CASSFVTGAGETQYF. Here the CDR3 DNA reads TGTGCCAGCAGTTTCGTAACAGGGGCAGGGGAGACCCAGTACTTC. Combining the CDR3 with reference TRBV7-2 and TRBJ2-5 gives the whole variable domain GAGVSQSPSNKVTEKGKDVELRCDPISGHTALYWYRQSLGQGLEFLIYFQGNSAPDKSGLPSDRFSAERTGGSVSTLTIQRTQQEDSAVYLCASSFVTGAGETQYFGPGTRLLVL.

The CDR3 region is CASSLESDNEQFF. The CDR3 bases are TGTGCCAGCAGCTTAGAGTCCGACAATGAGCAGTTCTTC. The chain employs TRBV11-3 and TRBJ2-1; D remains unclear. Between the trimmed V and J ends, which lost 0 bases and 5 bases, there was a span of 5 bases. The germline CDR1 and CDR2 sequences are SGHNT and YENEEA. This CDR3 is 13 amino acids long.

The chain recombines TRBV28 with TRBJ1-1; D is unclear. This CDR3 spans 13 amino acids. Trimming left V 3 bases short and J 2 bases short, with 7 bases between. The germline V gene has CDR1 MDHEN and CDR2 SYDVKM. CDR3 coding DNA: TGTGCCAGCAGTTTCCTAATCAACACTGAAGCTTTCTTT. Encoded protein: CASSFLINTEAFF.

The genes are TRBV9 and TRBJ2-3; D remains unclear. V gave up 0 bases and J gave up 6 bases, with 5 bases separating them. The CDR3 runs to 12 residues. The germline gives CDR1 SGDLS, CDR2 YYNGEE. CDR3 sequence: CASSVVGDTQYF. The CDR3 DNA reads as TGTGCCAGCAGCGTAGTAGGGGATACGCAGTATTTT. The variable domain in full, completed from reference TRBV9 and TRBJ2-3, reads DSGVTQTPKHLITATGQRVTLRCSPRSGDLSVYWYQQSLDQGLQFLIQYYNGEERAKGNILERFSAQQFPDLHSELNLSSLELGDSALYFCASSVVGDTQYFGPGTRLTVL.